Sequencing of this T cell receptor (beta chain) was carried out in a study of cytomegalovirus exposure and HLA in healthy donors. Study-level points and caveats: V- and J-gene trimming of TCR beta was linked (in a later analysis) to a missense DCLRE1C variant. Productive status was seen about 90% or about 30% of the time for most TCR beta V segments in an earlier analysis. An analysis that was carried out later associated 17,000 or so TCR beta sequences with HLA alleles at 0.05 false discovery rate.

This clone was seen a few times. The antigen is undetermined. The PCR used 60 Vbeta and 13 Jbeta primers. Original analysis: A follow-up analysis tallied about 80 million unique TCR beta chains, approximately 10 million shared. Assay used: immunoSEQ multiplex PCR; TCRdb lists only in-frame clones, some missing. V and J calls and clone size follow that table, whereas D and trimming were derived from the DNA. The sample has 100,000 to 150,000 clones, roughly 80% seen once. V lost 5 bases to trimming and J lost 5 bases; unmatched junction nucleotides: 7. The germline V gene has CDR1 SEHNR and CDR2 FQNEAQ (reference sequence). CDR3 length: 14 amino acids.

The chain joins TRBV7-9 to TRBJ2-5; 8 bases agree with TRBD2. The receptor's source is a man aged 35 to 55 in good health and CMV-seronegative. Sequences were obtained from PBMCs. The CDR3 nucleotides read TGTGCCAGCAGCCCGGGAGGGAGTGGTGAGACCCAGTACTTC. Its protein product is CASSPGGSGETQYF.